The sequence of this T cell receptor (beta chain) was determined in a study of early T cells in non-severe SARS-CoV-2 infection. This CDR3 contains 16 residues. Germline V gene sequence: CDR1 SGHTA, CDR2 FQGNSA. The ends were cut back, 5 bases at V and 10 bases at J, with 21 bases in the middle. This clonotype occurred many times. TCRdb processed the 5' RACE reads anew with MiXCR; each CDR3 protein has one entry. This sample has some 96,000 distinct CDR3 sequences, with approximately 9.9% found just once. The sequences come from whole blood, collected at baseline. The J gene is TRBJ1-6, the V gene TRBV7-2; D is uncertain. This clonotype originated in an adult who was a healthcare worker with PCR-confirmed SARS-CoV-2 infection or an uninfected control (not recorded which). The DNA of the CDR3 is TGTGCCAGCAGCCGAGATTCCGTAGGGAGTGGCTCACCCCTCCACTTT. Translating gives CASSRDSVGSGSPLHF.